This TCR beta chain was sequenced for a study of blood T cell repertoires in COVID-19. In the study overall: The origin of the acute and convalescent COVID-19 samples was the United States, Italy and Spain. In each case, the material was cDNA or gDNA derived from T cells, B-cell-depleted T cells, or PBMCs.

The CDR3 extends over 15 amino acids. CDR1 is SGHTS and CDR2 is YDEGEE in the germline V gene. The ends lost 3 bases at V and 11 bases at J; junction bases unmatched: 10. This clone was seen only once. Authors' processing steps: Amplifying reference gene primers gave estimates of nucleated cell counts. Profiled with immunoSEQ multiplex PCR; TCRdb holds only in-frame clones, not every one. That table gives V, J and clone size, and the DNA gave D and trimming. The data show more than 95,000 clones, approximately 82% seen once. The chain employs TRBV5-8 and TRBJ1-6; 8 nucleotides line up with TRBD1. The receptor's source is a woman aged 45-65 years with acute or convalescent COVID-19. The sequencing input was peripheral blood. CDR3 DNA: TGTGCCAGCAGCTATGGGACAGGAAAAATACCACCCCTCCACTTT. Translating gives CASSYGTGKIPPLHF.